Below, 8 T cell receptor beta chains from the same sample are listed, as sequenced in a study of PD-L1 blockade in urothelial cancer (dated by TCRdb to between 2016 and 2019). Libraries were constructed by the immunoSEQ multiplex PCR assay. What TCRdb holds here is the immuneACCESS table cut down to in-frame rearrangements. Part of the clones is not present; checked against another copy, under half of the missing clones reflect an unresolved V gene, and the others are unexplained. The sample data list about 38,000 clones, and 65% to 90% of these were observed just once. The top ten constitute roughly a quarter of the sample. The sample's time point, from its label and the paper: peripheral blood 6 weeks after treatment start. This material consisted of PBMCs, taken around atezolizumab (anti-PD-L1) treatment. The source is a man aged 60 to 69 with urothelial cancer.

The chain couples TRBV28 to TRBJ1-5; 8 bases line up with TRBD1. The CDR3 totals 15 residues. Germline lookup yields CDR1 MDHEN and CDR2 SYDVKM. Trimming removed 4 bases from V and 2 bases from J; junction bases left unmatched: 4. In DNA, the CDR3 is TGTGCCAGCAGTTCCGCGGACAGGGGCAATCAGCCCCAGCATTTT. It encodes CASSSADRGNQPQHF.

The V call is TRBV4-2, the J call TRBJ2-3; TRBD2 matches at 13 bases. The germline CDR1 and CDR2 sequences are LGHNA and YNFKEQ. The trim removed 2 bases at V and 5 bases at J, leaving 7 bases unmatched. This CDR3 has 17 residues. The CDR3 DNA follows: TGTGCCAGCAGCCAACCGACTAGCGGGAGGTTGCAAGATACGCAGTATTTT. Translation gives CASSQPTSGRLQDTQYF.

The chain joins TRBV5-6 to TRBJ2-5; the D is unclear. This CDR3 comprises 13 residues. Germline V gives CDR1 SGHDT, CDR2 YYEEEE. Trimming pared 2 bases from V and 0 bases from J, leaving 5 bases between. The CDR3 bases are TGTGCCAGCAGCTTCGACTACCAAGAGACCCAGTACTTC. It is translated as CASSFDYQETQYF.

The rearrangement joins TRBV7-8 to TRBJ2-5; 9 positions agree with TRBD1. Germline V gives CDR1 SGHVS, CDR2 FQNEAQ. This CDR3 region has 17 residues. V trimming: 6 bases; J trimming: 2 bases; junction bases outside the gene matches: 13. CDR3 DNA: TGTGCCAGCAGGCTGGTAGGGACAGGGCAATCTCAAGAGACCCAGTACTTC. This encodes CASRLVGTGQSQETQYF.

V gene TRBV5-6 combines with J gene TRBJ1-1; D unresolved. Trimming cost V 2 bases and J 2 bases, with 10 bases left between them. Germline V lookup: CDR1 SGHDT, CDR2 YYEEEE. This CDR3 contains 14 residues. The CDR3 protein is CASSFNAGNTEAFF. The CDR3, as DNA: TGTGCCAGCAGCTTTAATGCAGGTAACACTGAAGCTTTCTTT.

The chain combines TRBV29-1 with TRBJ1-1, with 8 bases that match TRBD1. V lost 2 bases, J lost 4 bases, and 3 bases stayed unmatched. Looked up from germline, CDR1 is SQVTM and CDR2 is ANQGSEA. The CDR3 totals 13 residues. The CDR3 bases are TGCAGCGTTGAACAGGGGGCTGGCACTGAAGCTTTCTTT. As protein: CSVEQGAGTEAFF.

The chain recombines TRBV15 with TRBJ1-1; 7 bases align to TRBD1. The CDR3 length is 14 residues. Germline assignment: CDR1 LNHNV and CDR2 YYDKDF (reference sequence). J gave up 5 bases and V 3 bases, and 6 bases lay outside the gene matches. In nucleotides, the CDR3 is TGTGCCACCAGCAGGCTACAGGGGAAAACTGAAGCTTTCTTT. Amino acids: CATSRLQGKTEAFF.

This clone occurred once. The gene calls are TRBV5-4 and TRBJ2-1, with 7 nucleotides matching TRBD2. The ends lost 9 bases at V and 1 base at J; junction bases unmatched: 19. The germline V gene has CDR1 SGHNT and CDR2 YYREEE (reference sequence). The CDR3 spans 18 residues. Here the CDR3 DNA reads TGTGCCACCCTGAGTGGTGGTAGCGGGCCTCTTTCCTACAATGAGCAGTTCTTC. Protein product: CATLSGGSGPLSYNEQFF.